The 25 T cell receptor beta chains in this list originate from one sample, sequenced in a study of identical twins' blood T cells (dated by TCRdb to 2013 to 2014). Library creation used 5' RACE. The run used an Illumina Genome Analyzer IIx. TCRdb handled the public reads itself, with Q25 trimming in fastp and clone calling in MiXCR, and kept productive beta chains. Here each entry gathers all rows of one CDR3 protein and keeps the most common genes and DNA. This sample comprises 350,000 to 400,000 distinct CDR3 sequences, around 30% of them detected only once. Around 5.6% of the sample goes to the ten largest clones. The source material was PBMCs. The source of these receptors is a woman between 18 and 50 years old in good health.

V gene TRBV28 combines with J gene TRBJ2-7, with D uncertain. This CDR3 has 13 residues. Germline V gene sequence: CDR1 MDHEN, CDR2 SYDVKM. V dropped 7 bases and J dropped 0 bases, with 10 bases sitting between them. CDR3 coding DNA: TGTGCCAGCACAGACTCTTTCTCCTACGAGCAGTACTTC. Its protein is CASTDSFSYEQYF.

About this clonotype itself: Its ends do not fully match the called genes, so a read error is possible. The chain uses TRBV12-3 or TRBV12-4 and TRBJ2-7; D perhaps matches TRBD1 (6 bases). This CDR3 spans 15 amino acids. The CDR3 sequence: CSSSLGDTLPYEQYF. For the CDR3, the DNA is TGTTCCAGCAGTTTGGGGGACACCTTACCCTACGAGCAGTACTTC.

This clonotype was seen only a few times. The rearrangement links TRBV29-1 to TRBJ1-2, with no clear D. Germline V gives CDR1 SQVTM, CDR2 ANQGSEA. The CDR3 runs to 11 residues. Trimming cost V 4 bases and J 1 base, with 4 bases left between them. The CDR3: CSVGINYGYTF. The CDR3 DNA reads TGCAGCGTTGGGATTAACTATGGCTACACCTTC.

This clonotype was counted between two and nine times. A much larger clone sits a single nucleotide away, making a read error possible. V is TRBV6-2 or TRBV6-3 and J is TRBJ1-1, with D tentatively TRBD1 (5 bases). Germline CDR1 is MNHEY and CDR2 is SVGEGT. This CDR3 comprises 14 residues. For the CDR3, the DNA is TGTGCCTGCAGTTACTTTGCCGGGGGCACTGAAGCTTTCTTT. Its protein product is CACSYFAGGTEAFF.

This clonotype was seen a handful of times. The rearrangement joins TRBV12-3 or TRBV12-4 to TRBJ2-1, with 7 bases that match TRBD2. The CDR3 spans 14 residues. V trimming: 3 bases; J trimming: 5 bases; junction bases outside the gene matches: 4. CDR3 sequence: CASSFRLADNEQFF. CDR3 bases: TGTGCCAGCAGTTTCAGACTAGCCGACAATGAGCAGTTCTTC.

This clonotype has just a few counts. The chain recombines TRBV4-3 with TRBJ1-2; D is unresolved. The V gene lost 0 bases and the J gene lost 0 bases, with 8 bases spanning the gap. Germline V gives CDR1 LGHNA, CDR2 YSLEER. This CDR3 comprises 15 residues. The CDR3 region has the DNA TGCGCCAGCAGCCAAGATGTCGGAGCTAACTATGGCTACACCTTC. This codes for CASSQDVGANYGYTF.

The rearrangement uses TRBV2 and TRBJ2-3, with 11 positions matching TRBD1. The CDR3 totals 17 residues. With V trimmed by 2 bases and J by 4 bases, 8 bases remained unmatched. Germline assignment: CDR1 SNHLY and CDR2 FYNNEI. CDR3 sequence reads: CASSEHFKGQGADTQYF. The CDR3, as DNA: TGTGCCAGCAGTGAACACTTCAAGGGACAGGGGGCAGATACGCAGTATTTT. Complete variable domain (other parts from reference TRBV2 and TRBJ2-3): EPEVTQTPSHQVTQMGQEVILRCVPISNHLYFYWYRQILGQKVEFLVSFYNNEISEKSEIFDDQFSVERPDGSNFTLKIRSTKLEDSAMYFCASSEHFKGQGADTQYFGPGTRLTVL.

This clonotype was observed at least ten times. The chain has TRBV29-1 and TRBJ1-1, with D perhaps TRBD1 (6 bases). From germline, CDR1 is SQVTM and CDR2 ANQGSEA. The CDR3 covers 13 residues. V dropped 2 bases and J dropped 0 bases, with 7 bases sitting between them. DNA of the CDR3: TGCAGCGTTGAAAGGGGGATGAACACTGAAGCTTTCTTT. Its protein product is CSVERGMNTEAFF.

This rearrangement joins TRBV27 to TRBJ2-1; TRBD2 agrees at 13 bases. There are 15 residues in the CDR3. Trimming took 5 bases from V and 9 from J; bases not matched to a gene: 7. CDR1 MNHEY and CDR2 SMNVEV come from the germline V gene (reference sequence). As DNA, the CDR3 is TGTGCCAGCAGTCTGAGACTAGCGGGGGGTATTGAGCAGTTCTTC. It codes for CASSLRLAGGIEQFF.

CDR3: CASTLNTDTQYF. The CDR3 DNA reads as TGTGCCAGCACCTTGAACACAGATACGCAGTATTTT. V is TRBV7-9 and J is TRBJ2-3; no definite D call. Germline assignment: CDR1 SEHNR and CDR2 FQNEAQ (reference sequence). CDR3 length: 12 amino acids. V lost 7 bases and J 2 bases, leaving 7 bases between the germline ends.

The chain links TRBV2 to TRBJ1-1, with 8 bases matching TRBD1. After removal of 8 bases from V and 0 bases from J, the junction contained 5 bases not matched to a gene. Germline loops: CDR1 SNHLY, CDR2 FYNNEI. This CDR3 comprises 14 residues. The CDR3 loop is CASGGQGVNTEAFF. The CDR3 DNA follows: TGTGCCAGCGGCGGACAGGGAGTGAACACTGAAGCTTTCTTT.

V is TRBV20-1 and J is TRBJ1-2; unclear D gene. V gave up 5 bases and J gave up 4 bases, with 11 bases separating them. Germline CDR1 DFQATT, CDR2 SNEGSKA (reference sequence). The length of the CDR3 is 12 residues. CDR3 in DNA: TGCAGTGCTTTCCCTCGTCCCTATGGCTACACCTTC. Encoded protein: CSAFPRPYGYTF.

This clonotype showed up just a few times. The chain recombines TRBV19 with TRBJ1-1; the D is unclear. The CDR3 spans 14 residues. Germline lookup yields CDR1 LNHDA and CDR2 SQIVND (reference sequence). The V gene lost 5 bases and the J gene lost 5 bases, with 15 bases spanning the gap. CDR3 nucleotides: TGTGCCAGTAGTGCGACCCCTCGAAGGACTGAAGCTTTCTTT. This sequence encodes CASSATPRRTEAFF. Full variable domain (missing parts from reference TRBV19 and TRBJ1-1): DGGITQSPKYLFRKEGQNVTLSCEQNLNHDAMYWYRQDPGQGLRLIYYSQIVNDFQKGDIAEGYSVSREKKESFPLTVTSAQKNPTAFYLCASSATPRRTEAFFGQGTRLTVV.

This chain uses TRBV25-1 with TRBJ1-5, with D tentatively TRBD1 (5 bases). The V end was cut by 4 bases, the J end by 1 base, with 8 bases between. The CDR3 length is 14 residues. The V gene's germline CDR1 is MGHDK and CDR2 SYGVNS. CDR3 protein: CASSGNRSNQPQHF. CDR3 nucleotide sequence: TGTGCCAGCAGTGGGAACAGGAGCAATCAGCCCCAGCATTTT.

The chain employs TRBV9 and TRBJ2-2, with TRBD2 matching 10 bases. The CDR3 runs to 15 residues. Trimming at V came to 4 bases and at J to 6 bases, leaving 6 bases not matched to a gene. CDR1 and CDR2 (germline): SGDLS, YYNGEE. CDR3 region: CASSPSSGSSGELFF. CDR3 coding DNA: TGTGCCAGCAGCCCCTCTAGCGGGAGTTCCGGGGAGCTGTTTTTT.

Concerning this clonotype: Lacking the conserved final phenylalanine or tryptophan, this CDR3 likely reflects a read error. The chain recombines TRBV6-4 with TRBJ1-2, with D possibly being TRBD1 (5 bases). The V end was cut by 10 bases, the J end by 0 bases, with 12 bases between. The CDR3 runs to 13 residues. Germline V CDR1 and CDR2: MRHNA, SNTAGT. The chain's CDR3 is CATSEGPNYGYTL. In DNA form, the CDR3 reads TGTGCCACCTCGGAGGGGCCTAACTATGGCTACACCCTC.

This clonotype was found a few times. The CDR3 DNA reads as TGTGCCAGCAGTGATTGGGGACAGAAGAACACCGGGGAGCTGTTTTTT. Its protein is CASSDWGQKNTGELFF. The chain links TRBV2 to TRBJ2-2, with 7 bases aligning to TRBD1. V shed 3 bases, J shed 1 base, and the junction held 5 bases outside the gene matches. This CDR3 has 16 residues. Germline CDR1 and CDR2: SNHLY and FYNNEI.

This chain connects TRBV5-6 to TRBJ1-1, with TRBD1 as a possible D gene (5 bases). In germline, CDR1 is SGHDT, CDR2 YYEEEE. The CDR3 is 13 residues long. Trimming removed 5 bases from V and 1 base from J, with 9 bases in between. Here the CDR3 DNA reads TGTGCCAGCAGGGGGAGGGGGAACACTGAAGCTTTCTTT. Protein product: CASRGRGNTEAFF.

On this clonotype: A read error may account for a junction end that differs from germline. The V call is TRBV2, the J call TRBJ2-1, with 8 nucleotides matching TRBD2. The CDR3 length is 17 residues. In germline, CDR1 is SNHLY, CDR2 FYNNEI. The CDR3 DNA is TGTGCCAGCTATCAGGGTTCACTAGCGGACTCCCACAATGAGCAGTTCTTC. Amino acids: CASYQGSLADSHNEQFF.

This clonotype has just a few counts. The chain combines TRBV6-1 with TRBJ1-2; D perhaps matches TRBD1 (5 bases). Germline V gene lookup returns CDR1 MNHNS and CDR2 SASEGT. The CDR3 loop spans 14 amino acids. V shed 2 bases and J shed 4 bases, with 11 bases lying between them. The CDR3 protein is CASSELGGRYGYTF. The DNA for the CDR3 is TGTGCCAGCAGTGAACTGGGGGGACGCTATGGCTACACCTTC.

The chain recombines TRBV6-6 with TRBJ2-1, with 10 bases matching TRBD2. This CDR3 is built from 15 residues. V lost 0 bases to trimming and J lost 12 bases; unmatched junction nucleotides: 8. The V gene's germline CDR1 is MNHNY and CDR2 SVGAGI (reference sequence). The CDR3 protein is CASSYSSGRIYGQFF. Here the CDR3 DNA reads TGTGCCAGCAGTTACTCTAGCGGGAGGATATATGGGCAGTTCTTC.

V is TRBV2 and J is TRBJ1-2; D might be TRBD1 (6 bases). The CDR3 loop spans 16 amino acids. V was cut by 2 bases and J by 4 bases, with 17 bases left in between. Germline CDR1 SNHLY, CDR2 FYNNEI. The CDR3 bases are TGTGCCAGCAGTGAAAGGGGGACACGCCATGGCTATGGCTACACCTTC. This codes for CASSERGTRHGYGYTF.

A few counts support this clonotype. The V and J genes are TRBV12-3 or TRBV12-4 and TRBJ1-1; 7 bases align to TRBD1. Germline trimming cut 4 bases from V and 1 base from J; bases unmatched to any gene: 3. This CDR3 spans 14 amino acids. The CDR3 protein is CASSWGQPNTEAFF. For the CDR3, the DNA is TGTGCCAGCAGTTGGGGACAGCCGAACACTGAAGCTTTCTTT.

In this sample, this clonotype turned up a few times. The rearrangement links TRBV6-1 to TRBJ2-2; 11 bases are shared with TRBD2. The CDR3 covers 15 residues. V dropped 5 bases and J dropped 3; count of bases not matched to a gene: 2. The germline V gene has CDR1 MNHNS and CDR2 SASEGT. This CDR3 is CASSLAGGDTGELFF. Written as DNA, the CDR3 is TGTGCCAGCAGTCTAGCGGGGGGCGACACCGGGGAGCTGTTTTTT.

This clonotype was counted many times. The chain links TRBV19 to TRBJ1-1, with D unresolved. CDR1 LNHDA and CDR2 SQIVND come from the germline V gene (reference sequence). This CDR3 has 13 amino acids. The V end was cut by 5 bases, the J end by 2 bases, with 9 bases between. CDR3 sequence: CASSPVLNTEAFF. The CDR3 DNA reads TGTGCCAGTAGTCCCGTACTTAACACTGAAGCTTTCTTT.